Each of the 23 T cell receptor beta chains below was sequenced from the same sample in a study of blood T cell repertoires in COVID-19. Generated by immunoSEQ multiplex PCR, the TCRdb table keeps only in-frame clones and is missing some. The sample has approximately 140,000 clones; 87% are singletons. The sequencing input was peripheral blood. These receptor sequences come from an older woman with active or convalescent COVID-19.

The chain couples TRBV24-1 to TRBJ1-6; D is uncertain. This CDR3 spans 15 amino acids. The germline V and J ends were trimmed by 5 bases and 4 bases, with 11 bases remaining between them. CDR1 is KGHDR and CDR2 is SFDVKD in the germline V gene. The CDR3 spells CATSAEGPYNSPLHF. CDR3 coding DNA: TGTGCCACCAGTGCGGAGGGCCCGTATAATTCACCCCTCCACTTT.

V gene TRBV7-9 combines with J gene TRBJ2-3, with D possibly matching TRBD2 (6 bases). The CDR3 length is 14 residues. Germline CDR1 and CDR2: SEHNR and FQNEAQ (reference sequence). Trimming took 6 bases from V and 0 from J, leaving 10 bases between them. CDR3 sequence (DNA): TGTGCCAGCAGATCAGGGACTAGCACAGATACGCAGTATTTT. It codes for CASRSGTSTDTQYF.

DNA for the CDR3: TGTGCCAGCAGTGAAGGCCCCGGAAACACCATATATTTT. Its protein product is CASSEGPGNTIYF. The chain couples TRBV25-1 to TRBJ1-3, with D unresolved. Trimming cost V 2 bases and J 4 bases, with 6 bases left between them. The germline CDR1 and CDR2 sequences are MGHDK and SYGVNS. The CDR3 contains 13 residues.

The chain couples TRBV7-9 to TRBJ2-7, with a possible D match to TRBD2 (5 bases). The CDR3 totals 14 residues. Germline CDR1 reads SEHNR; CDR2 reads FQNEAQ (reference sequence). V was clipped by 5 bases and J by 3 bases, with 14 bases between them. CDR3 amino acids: CASSITGFNYEQYF. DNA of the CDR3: TGTGCCAGCAGCATAACGGGATTCAACTACGAGCAGTACTTC.

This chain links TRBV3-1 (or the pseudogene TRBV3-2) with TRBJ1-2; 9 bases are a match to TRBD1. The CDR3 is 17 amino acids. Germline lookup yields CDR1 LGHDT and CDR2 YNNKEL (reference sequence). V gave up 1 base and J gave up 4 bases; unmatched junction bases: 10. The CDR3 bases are TGTGCCAGCAGCCAAGGGACAGGGGACCTCATCGCCTATGGCTACACCTTC. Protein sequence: CASSQGTGDLIAYGYTF.

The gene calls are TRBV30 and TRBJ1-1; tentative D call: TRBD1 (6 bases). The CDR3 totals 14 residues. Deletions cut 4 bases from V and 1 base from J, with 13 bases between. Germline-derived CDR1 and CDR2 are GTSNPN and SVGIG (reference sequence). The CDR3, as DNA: TGTGCCTGGATAACCGAGACAGGGAACACTGAAGCTTTCTTT. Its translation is CAWITETGNTEAFF.

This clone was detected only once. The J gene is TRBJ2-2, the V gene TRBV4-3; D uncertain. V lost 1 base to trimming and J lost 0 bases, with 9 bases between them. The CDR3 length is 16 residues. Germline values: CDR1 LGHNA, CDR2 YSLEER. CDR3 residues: CASSQGTVANTGELFF. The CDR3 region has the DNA TGCGCCAGCAGCCAAGGTACGGTTGCGAACACCGGGGAGCTGTTTTTT.

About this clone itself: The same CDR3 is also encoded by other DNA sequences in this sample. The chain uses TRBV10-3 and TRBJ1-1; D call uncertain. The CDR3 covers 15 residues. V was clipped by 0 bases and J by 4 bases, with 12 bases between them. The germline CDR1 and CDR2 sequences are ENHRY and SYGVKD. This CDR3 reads CAISESPGRGTEAFF. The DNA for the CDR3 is TGTGCCATCAGTGAGTCTCCCGGCCGGGGCACTGAAGCTTTCTTT.

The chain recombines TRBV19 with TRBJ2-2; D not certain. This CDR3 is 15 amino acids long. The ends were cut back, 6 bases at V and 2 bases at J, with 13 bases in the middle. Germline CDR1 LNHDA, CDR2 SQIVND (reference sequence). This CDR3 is CASRTTSYNTGELFF. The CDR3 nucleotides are TGTGCCAGTAGGACAACTTCCTACAACACCGGGGAGCTGTTTTTT.

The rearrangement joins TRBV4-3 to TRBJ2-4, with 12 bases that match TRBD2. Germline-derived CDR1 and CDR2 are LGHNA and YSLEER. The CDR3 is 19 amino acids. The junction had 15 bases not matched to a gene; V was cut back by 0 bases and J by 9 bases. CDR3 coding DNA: TGCGCCAGCAGCCAAGATACCCGAACGTCTAGCGGGGGGGCGGGCATTCAGTACTTC. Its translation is CASSQDTRTSSGGAGIQYF.

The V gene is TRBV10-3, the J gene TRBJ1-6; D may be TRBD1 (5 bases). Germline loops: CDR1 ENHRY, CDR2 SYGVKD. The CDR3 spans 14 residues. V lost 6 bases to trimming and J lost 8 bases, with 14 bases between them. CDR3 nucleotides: TGTGCCATCAGAGCAGAATTAGGGGATTCACCCCTCCACTTT. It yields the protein CAIRAELGDSPLHF.

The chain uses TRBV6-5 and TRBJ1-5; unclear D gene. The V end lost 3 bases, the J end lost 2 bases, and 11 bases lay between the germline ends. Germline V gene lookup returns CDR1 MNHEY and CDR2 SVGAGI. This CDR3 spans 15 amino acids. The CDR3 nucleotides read TGTGCCAGCAGTTATCTCGCGGGAGGCAATCAGCCCCAGCATTTT. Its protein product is CASSYLAGGNQPQHF.

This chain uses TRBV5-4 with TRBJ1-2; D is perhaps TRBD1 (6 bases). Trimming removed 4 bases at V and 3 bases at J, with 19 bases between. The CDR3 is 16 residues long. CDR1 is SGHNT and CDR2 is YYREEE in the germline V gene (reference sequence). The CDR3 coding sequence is TGTGCCAGCAGCCCTGAAACAGGGATATGGGACTATGGCTACACCTTC. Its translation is CASSPETGIWDYGYTF.

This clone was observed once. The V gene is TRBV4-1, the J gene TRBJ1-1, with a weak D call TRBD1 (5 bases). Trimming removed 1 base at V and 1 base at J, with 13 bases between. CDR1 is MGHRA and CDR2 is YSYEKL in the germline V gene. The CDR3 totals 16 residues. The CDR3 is CASSQARLGENTEAFF. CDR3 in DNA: TGCGCCAGCAGCCAAGCAAGGTTAGGGGAGAACACTGAAGCTTTCTTT.

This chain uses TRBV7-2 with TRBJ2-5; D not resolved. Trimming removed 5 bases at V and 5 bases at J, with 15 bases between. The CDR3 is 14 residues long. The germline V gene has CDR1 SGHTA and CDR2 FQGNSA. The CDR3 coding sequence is TGTGCCAGCAGCCCCGAGGTAGCCGGTGAGACCCAGTACTTC. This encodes CASSPEVAGETQYF.

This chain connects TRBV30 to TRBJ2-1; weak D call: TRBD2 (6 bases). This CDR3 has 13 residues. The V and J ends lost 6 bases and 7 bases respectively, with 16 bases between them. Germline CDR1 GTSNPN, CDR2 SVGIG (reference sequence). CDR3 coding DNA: TGTGCCTGCCAAGTCGGGGGTCCTAATGAGCAGTTCTTC. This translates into CACQVGGPNEQFF. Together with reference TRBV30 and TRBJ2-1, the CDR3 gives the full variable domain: SQTIHQWPATLVQPVGSPLSLECTVEGTSNPNLYWYRQAAGRGLQLLFYSVGIGQISSEVPQNLSASRPQDRQFILSSKKLLLSDSGFYLCACQVGGPNEQFFGPGTRLTVL.

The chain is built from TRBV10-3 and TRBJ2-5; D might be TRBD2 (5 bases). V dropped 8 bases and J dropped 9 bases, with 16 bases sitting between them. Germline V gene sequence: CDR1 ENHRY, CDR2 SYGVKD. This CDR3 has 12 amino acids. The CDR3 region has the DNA TGTGCCATCTCGGACGGGCCCGGGGCCCAGTACTTC. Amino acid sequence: CAISDGPGAQYF.

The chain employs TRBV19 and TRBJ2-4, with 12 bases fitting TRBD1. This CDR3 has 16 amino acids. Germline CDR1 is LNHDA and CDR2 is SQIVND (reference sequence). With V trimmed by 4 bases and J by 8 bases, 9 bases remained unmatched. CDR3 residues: CASSKAGTGGLYIQYF. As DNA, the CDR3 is TGTGCCAGTAGTAAGGCAGGGACAGGGGGCTTGTACATTCAGTACTTC.

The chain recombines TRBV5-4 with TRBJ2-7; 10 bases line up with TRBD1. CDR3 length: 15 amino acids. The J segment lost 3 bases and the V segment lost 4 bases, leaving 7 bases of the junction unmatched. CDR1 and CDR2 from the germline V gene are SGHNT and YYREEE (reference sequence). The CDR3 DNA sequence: TGTGCCAGCAGCCCGGGGACAGGGGATATCTACGAGCAGTACTTC. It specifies CASSPGTGDIYEQYF.

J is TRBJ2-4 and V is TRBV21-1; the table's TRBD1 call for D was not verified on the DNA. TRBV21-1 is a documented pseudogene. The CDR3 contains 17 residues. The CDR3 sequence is CASSYPTGRATKNIQYF. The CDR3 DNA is TGTGCCAGCAGCTACCCTACAGGGCGGGCTACCAAAAACATTCAGTACTTC.

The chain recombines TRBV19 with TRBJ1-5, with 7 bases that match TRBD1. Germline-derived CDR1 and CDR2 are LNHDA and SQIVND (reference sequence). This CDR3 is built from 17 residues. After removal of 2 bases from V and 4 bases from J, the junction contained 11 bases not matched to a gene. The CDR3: CASSIQLMRQGNQPQHF. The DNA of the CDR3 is TGTGCCAGTAGTATACAGTTAATGAGACAGGGAAATCAGCCCCAGCATTTT.

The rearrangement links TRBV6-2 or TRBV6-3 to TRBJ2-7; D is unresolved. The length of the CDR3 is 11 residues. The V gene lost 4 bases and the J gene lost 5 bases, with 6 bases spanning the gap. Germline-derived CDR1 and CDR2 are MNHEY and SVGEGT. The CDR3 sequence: CASSFRDEQYF. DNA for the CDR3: TGTGCCAGCAGTTTCCGGGACGAGCAGTACTTC.

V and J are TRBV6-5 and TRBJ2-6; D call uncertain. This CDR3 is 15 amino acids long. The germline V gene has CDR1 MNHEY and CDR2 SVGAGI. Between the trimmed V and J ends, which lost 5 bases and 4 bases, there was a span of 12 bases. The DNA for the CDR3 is TGTGCCAGCAGTCCCCAACTACTCGGGGCCAACGTCCTGACTTTC. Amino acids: CASSPQLLGANVLTF.